The present T cell receptor beta chain was sequenced within a study of human T cells and chemical hapten exposure. Each CDR3 protein gets one entry after TCRdb re-called the RACE reads with MiXCR. The data hold tens of thousands of distinct CDR3 sequences, with about 10% observed a single time. Only a few counts were recorded for this clonotype. Time point in this sample: patch test 1, 2 weeks after DPC sensitization. Regarding treatment: therapeutic diphenylcyclopropenone sensitization with weekly scalp DPC. Trimming took off 4 bases at V and 1 base at J, with 15 bases between the two ends. The CDR3 covers 15 residues. The germline V gene encodes CDR1 DFQATT and CDR2 SNEGSKA (reference sequence).

The clonotype originates from a middle-aged man with alopecia areata. Some clones in this sample may be carry-over from other donors' samples. The chain couples TRBV20-1 to TRBJ2-3; D unresolved. This material consisted of whole blood, taken in connection with sensitization to the hapten diphenylcyclopropenone (DPC). The CDR3 nucleotides read TGCAGTGCTATAGTGTGGGCAGACGGCACAGATACGCAGTATTTT. It codes for CSAIVWADGTDTQYF.